This T cell receptor (beta chain) is from a study of cytomegalovirus exposure and HLA in healthy donors (dated 2017 in TCRdb). Broadly, across the study: A later analysis indicated that the 120 or so validation repertoires were generated on the platform also employed for the 666 repertoires of the first cohort. The study aimed to test whether signatures of past pathogen exposure could be identified by cataloging public T cell receptors. A separate validation cohort of more than 100 different subjects was used in addition to the approximately 700-subject first cohort. To predict cytomegalovirus infection status, the study combined high-throughput TCR immunosequencing, statistical association of individual TCRs with disease status, and machine learning.

Library preparation employed the immunoSEQ multiplex PCR assay. As for the authors' bioinformatics: A statistical classification framework was developed to diagnose cytomegalovirus status using the catalog of TCR beta chain sequences. The table was pulled from immuneACCESS by TCRdb, which kept in-frame rearrangements only. Such tables lose some clones; where checked, under half of the loss comes from unresolved V genes, and the rest has no known cause. The DNA was the basis for D and trimming; V, J and clone size are from that table. The table for this sample lists over 150,000 clones; roughly 90% of them were counted only once. The top ten hold approximately 20% of the sample. Spanning cysteine to phenylalanine, the CDR3 consists of 15 amino acids. Only the CDR3 part of the read is kept: 45 bases, read in frame from the first base. Sequences SGDLS (CDR1) and YYNGEE (CDR2) are obtained from the germline V gene. V is cut by 0 bases and J by 1 base, and the space between the germline ends is 10 bases.

The donors were included in the validation cohort of 120 subjects, a group kept apart from the roughly 680-subject first cohort. General findings and caveats noted by the study authors: Cytomegalovirus status was reported to be diagnosed by the classifier with high specificity and sensitivity in both the original and validation cohorts. All 120 or so repertoires were used to score co-occurrence in the validation cohort in a later analysis, because that analysis had no HLA typing for the cohort. A few of the identified cytomegalovirus-associated TCR beta chains were confirmed in vitro to be specific for cytomegalovirus antigens. The authors suggested that the approach could potentially be generalized to other disease states and immunological phenotypes. The study gave a list of some 150 TCR beta chains associated with cytomegalovirus. A later analysis found that TCRs clustered in the first cohort also tended to co-occur in the roughly 120 validation repertoires, with approximately 95% of cluster scores above 0. Across donors, most TCR sequences were observed very rarely, whereas some public TCRs were present in many individuals.

To note about this clone: The antigen it recognizes is unknown. Base qualities are not recorded, but no much larger clone differs from it by a single base.

Sequenced input: PBMCs. The chain links TRBV9 with TRBJ1-1, with the D gene call left open. The sequence was obtained from a man aged 18-30 years in good health and CMV-seropositive. The CDR3 region reads CASSVGPGTNTEAFF. The sequenced DNA: TGTGCCAGCAGCGTAGGGCCGGGTACGAACACTGAAGCTTTCTTT.